The clone carrying this T cell receptor (beta chain) was seen a few times. A read error may account for a junction end that differs from germline. The entry originates in a study of blood T cell repertoires in COVID-19. Study-level information: The samples span acute and convalescent COVID-19 from the United States, Italy and Spain. From T cells, B-cell-depleted T cells, or PBMCs came the material, which was cDNA or gDNA.

The CDR3 is 16 residues long. Germline V lookup: CDR1 SEHNR, CDR2 FQNEAQ (reference sequence). Original handling: Scientists estimated how many nucleated cells there were by amplifying reference gene primers. Sequencing was performed with immunoSEQ multiplex PCR; in TCRdb, only in-frame clones are kept and a portion is missing. From that table come the V and J calls and clone size; the DNA was used to work out D and trimming. The table lists about 110,000 clones, 85% of them singletons, with 2.1% in the top ten. This sequence joins TRBV7-9 and TRBJ2-7, with TRBD1 matching over 8 bases. The sequence came from a human donor in a cohort sampled during active COVID-19. Source material: peripheral blood. The CDR3 bases are TGTGCCAGCAGCCCCCACCGGACAGGGTTTTCCTCCGAGCAGTACTTC. The encoded protein is CASSPHRTGFSSEQYF.